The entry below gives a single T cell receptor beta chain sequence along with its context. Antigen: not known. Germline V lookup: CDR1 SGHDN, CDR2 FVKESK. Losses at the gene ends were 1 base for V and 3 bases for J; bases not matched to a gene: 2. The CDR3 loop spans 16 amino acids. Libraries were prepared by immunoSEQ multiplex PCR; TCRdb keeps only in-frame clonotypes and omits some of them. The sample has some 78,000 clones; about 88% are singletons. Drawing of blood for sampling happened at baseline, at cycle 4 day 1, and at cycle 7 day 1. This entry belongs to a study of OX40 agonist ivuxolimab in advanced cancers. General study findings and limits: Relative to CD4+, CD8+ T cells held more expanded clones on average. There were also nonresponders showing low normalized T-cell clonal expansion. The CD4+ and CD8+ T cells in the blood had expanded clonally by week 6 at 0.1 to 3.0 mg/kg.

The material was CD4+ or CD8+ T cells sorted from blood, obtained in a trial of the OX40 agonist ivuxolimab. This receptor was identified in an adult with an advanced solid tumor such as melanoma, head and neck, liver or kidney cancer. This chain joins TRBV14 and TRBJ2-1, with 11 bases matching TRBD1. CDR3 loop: CASSQVGTGGYNEQFF. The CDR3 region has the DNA TGTGCCAGCAGCCAAGTTGGGACAGGGGGCTACAATGAGCAGTTCTTC.